The clone carrying this T cell receptor beta chain turned up a few times. Molecular barcoding with unique molecular identifiers was used for the TCRbeta library. TCRdb reanalysed the PCR reads using MiXCR and keeps one entry per CDR3 protein. This sample carries fewer than 550,000 distinct CDR3 sequences, approximately 11% of them seen once, and the ten largest clones take roughly 6%. Germline loops: CDR1 SGHVS, CDR2 FQNEAQ. The germline V and J ends were trimmed by 1 base and 1 base, with 10 bases remaining between them. The length of the CDR3 is 15 residues. The record originates from a study of T-cell reconstitution after alpha-beta-depleted transplantation in children.

This chain connects TRBV7-8 to TRBJ2-5; a weak D match, TRBD1 (6 bases). Sequencing used PBMCs from the stem cell graft donor, obtained from the stem cell graft. The sequence came from a human donor who donated a stem cell graft to a child with acute myeloid leukemia. CDR3 bases: TGTGCCAGCAGCTTAGGGGCGACAGGCCAAGAGACCCAGTACTTC. Residues: CASSLGATGQETQYF.